Following are 9 T cell receptor beta chains from one sample sequenced in a study of T cells in Graves' hyperthyroidism and ophthalmopathy. It was RNA transcripts that yielded the amplified TCR beta CDR3 regions. The primer set for the first-round RT-PCR of the TCR CDR3 was HTBI. One entry per CDR3 protein results from TCRdb running MiXCR on the multiplex PCR reads. This table has about 53,000 distinct CDR3 sequences, roughly 50% appearing once. What was sequenced was blood. The receptors were sampled from a woman aged 30 to 39 with Graves' ophthalmopathy.

J is TRBJ2-7 and V is TRBV19; 11 nucleotides match TRBD2. The length of the CDR3 is 13 residues. Germline CDR1 LNHDA, CDR2 SQIVND (reference sequence). J was trimmed by 4 bases and V by 8 bases; bases with no gene match: 4. The CDR3 reads CASAGTSGYEQYF. As DNA, the CDR3 is TGTGCCAGTGCCGGGACTAGCGGTTACGAGCAGTACTTC.

This clonotype was found many times. Just one base apart from a much larger clone, this may be a read error. The chain links TRBV11-2 to TRBJ2-7; D may be TRBD2 (6 bases). This CDR3 contains 15 residues. The germline CDR1 and CDR2 sequences are SGHAT and FQNNGV. Trimming removed 4 bases from V and 2 bases from J, with 15 bases in between. The CDR3 sequence is CASSSYSASAYEQYF. Written as DNA, the CDR3 is TGTGCCAGCAGCTCATATTCAGCTAGCGCCTACGAGCAGTACTTC. Drawing the rest from reference TRBV11-2 and TRBJ2-7, the complete variable domain is EAGVAQSPRYKIIEKRQSVAFWCNPISGHATLYWYQQILGQGPKLLIQFQNNGVVDDSQLPKDRFSAERLKGVDSTLKIQPAKLEDSAVYLCASSSYSASAYEQYFGPGTRLTVT.

This clonotype showed up many times. This CDR3 is CASSLYQNIGEQYF. CDR3 in DNA: TGTGCCAGCAGTTTATATCAAAATATCGGCGAGCAGTACTTC. The V call is TRBV28, the J call TRBJ2-7; D remains ambiguous. There are 14 residues in the CDR3. CDR1 is MDHEN, CDR2 SYDVKM, per germline. V was shortened by 1 base and J by 6 bases, with 13 bases between the two germline ends.

This clonotype was found many times. The V and J genes are TRBV10-3 and TRBJ1-1, with TRBD1 matching 7 bases. The V and J ends lost 6 bases and 0 bases, in that order; junction bases with no gene match: 10. The CDR3 has 16 residues. Germline V gives CDR1 ENHRY, CDR2 SYGVKD. The DNA of the CDR3 is TGTGCCATCAGGCCCCGGGACAGTGGGATGAACACTGAAGCTTTCTTT. Amino acid sequence: CAIRPRDSGMNTEAFF.

The chain joins TRBV9 to TRBJ2-6, with D maybe TRBD2 (5 bases). The CDR3 covers 14 residues. The V end lost 1 base, the J end lost 8 bases, and 10 bases lay between the germline ends. Germline values: CDR1 SGDLS, CDR2 YYNGEE. For the CDR3, the DNA is TGTGCCAGCAGCGTACGGACTCTCCCCAACGTCCTGACTTTC. Amino acids: CASSVRTLPNVLTF.

The table lists this clonotype with many counts. The chain joins TRBV7-9 to TRBJ2-1, with 9 bases matching TRBD1. V dropped 4 bases and J dropped 7; count of bases not matched to a gene: 11. In germline, CDR1 is SEHNR, CDR2 FQNEAQ (reference sequence). CDR3 length: 16 amino acids. The CDR3 bases are TGTGCCAGCAGCTCATTGCCGGGACAGGGATCGAATGAGCAGTTCTTC. Its translation is CASSSLPGQGSNEQFF.

This clonotype was seen repeatedly, ten times or more. The CDR3 protein is CASTAATNEKLFF. As DNA, the CDR3 is TGTGCCAGCACGGCAGCAACTAATGAAAAACTGTTTTTT. V usage is TRBV6-6 and J usage is TRBJ1-4; D not certain. CDR1 MNHNY and CDR2 SVGAGI come from the germline V gene (reference sequence). The CDR3 contains 13 residues. Trimming took 7 bases from V and 0 from J, leaving 6 bases between them.

V is TRBV19 and J is TRBJ1-4, with D hard to call. There are 10 residues in the CDR3. V lost 10 bases and J 10 bases, leaving 10 bases between the germline ends. Germline-derived CDR1 and CDR2 are LNHDA and SQIVND (reference sequence). As DNA, the CDR3 is TGTGCCACCAGTATAGGAAAACTGTTTTTT. It yields the protein CATSIGKLFF.

This clonotype was observed at least ten times. CDR3 protein: CASSSPWGAGDDFGEQFF. DNA for the CDR3: TGCGCCAGCAGCTCCCCCTGGGGAGCGGGAGATGATTTCGGTGAGCAGTTCTTC. The chain couples TRBV5-1 to TRBJ2-1; 8 bases align to TRBD2. Germline trimming cut 3 bases from V and 9 bases from J; bases unmatched to any gene: 20. CDR1 SGHRS and CDR2 YFSETQ come from the germline V gene. This CDR3 is built from 18 residues.